Included here is one T cell receptor beta chain sequence, with context. Its antigen is not known. CDR3 length: 15 amino acids. Germline V gives CDR1 MNHEY, CDR2 SVGAGI. The V gene end was trimmed by 6 bases and the J gene end by 7 bases; junction bases not matched to a gene: 10. Second-dose groups at about 4 or about 12 weeks were pooled. This table comes from immunoSEQ multiplex PCR, and its TCRdb copy is limited to in-frame clones, with some not included. The data hold about 100,000 clones, with about 90% observed a single time. The data belong to a study of T cell responses to AZD1222 COVID-19 vaccine. Study-wide results and limits: Donors were largely white British and mainly female; clonal diversity was possibly underestimated. Seropositivity was recorded at baseline in only a handful of AZD1222 recipients.

Sequencing was performed on peripheral blood, taken 28 days after the second AZD1222 dose. The TCR originated in an adult who received the AZD1222 COVID-19 vaccine. The J gene is TRBJ1-5, the V gene TRBV6-5; 9 positions match TRBD1. CDR3 residues: CASSWTGVSSQPQHF. In nucleotides, the CDR3 is TGTGCCAGCAGCTGGACAGGGGTTTCAAGCCAGCCCCAGCATTTT.